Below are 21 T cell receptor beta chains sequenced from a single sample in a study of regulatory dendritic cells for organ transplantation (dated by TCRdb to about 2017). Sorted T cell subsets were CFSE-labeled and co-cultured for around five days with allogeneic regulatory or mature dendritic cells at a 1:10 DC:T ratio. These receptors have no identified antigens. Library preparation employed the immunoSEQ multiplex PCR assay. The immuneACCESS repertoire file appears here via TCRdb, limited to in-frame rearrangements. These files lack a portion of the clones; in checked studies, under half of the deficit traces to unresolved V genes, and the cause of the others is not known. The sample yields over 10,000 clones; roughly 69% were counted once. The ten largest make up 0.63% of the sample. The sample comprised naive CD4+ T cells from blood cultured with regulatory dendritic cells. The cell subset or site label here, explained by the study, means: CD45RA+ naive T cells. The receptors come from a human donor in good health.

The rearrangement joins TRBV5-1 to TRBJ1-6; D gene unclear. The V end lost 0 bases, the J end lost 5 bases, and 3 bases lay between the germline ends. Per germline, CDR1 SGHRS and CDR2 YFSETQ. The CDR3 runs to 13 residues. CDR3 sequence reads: CASSLADNSPLHF. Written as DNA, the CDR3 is TGCGCCAGCAGCTTGGCCGATAATTCACCCCTCCACTTT. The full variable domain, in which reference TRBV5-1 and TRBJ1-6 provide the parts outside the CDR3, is KAGVTQTPRYLIKTRGQQVTLSCSPISGHRSVSWYQQTPGQGLQFLFEYFSETQRNKGNFPGRFSGRQFSNSRSEMNVSTLELGDSALYLCASSLADNSPLHFGNGTRLTVT.

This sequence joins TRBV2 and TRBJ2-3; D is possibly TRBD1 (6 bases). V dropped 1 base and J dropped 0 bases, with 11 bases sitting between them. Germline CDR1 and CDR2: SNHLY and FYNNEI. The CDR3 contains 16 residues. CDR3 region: CASSEGRTASTDTQYF. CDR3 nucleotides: TGTGCCAGCAGTGAAGGTAGGACAGCGAGCACAGATACGCAGTATTTT.

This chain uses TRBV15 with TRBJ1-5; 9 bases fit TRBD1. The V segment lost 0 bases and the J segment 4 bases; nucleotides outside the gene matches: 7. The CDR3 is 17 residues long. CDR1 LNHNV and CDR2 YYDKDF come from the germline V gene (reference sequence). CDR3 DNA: TGTGCCACCAGCAGAGATCTAGGTGGGACAGGGAATCAGCCCCAGCATTTT. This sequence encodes CATSRDLGGTGNQPQHF.

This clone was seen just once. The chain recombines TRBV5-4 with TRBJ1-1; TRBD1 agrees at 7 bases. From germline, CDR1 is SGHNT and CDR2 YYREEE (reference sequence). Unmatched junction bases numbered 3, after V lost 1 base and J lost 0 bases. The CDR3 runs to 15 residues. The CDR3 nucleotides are TGTGCCAGCAGCTTGATGGGACAGTTGAACACTGAAGCTTTCTTT. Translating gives CASSLMGQLNTEAFF.

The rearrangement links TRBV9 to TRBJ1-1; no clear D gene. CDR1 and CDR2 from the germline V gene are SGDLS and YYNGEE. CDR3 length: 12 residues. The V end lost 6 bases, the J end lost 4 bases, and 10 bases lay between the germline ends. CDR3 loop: CASNSRGTEAFF. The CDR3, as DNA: TGTGCCAGCAACAGCCGGGGCACTGAAGCTTTCTTT.

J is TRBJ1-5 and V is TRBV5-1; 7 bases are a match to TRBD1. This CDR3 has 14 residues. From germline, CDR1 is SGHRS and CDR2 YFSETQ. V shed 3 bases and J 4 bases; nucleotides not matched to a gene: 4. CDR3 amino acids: CASSSGTENQPQHF. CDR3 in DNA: TGCGCCAGCAGCTCCGGGACAGAAAATCAGCCCCAGCATTTT. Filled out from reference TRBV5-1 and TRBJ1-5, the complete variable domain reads KAGVTQTPRYLIKTRGQQVTLSCSPISGHRSVSWYQQTPGQGLQFLFEYFSETQRNKGNFPGRFSGRQFSNSRSEMNVSTLELGDSALYLCASSSGTENQPQHFGDGTRLSIL.

This CDR3 reads CASSLAGSGGLTDTQYF. DNA for the CDR3: TGTGCCAGCAGCTTGGCCGGGAGCGGGGGCCTCACAGATACGCAGTATTTT. V and J are TRBV5-4 and TRBJ2-3; TRBD2 matches 8 bases. The CDR3 covers 17 residues. Looked up from germline, CDR1 is SGHNT and CDR2 is YYREEE (reference sequence). V shed 0 bases, J shed 2 bases, and the junction held 8 bases outside the gene matches.

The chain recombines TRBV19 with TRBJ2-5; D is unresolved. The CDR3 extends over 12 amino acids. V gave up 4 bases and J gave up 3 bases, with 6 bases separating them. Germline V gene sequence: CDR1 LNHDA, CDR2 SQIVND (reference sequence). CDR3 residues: CASSRAKETQYF. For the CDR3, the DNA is TGTGCCAGTAGTAGGGCGAAAGAGACCCAGTACTTC.

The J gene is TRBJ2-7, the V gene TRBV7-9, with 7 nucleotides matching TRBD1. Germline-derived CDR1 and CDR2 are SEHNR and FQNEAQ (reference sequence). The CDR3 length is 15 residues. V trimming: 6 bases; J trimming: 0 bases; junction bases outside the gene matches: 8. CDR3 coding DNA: TGTGCCAGCAGTCCAGGACAGGTCCTCTCCTACGAGCAGTACTTC. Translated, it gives CASSPGQVLSYEQYF.

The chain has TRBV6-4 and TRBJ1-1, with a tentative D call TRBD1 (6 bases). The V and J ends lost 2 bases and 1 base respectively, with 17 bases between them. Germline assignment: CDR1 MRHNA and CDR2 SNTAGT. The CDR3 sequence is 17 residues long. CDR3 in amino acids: CASSDTELGHRNTEAFF. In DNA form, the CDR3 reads TGTGCCAGCAGTGACACCGAACTGGGACACCGGAACACTGAAGCTTTCTTT.

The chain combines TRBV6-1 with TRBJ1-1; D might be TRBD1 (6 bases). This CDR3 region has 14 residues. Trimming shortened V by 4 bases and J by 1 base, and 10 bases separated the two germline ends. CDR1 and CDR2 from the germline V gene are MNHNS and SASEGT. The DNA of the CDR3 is TGTGCCAGCAGTGGAACAGGGTCGAACACTGAAGCTTTCTTT. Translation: CASSGTGSNTEAFF.

In nucleotides, the CDR3 is TGTGCCAGCAGCAGCGGCATGAACACTGAAGCTTTCTTT. Residues: CASSSGMNTEAFF. V and J are TRBV7-3 and TRBJ1-1; D gene uncertain. V was clipped by 5 bases and J by 0 bases, with 7 bases between them. The CDR3 has 13 residues. Germline CDR1 SGHTA, CDR2 FQGTGA.

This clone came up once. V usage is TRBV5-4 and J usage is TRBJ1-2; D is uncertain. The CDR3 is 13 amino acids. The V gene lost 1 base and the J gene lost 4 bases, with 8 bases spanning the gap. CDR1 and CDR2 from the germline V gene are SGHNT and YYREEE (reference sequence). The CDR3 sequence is CASSLPPSYGYTF. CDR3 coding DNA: TGTGCCAGCAGCTTGCCCCCGTCCTATGGCTACACCTTC.

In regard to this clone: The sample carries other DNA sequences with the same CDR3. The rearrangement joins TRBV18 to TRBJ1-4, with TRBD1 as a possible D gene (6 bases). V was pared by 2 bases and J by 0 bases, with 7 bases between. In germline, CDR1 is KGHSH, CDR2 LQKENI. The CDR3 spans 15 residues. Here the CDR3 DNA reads TGTGCCAGCTCACCAAGGACAGCAACTAATGAAAAACTGTTTTTT. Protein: CASSPRTATNEKLFF.

The CDR3 here is CASSLQGMGQETQYF. The CDR3 nucleotides read TGCGCCAGCAGCTTACAGGGGATGGGGCAAGAGACCCAGTACTTC. The chain employs TRBV5-1 and TRBJ2-5, with 7 bases that match TRBD1. V gave up 2 bases and J gave up 2 bases; unmatched junction bases: 6. CDR1 is SGHRS, CDR2 YFSETQ, per germline. The CDR3 is 15 residues long.

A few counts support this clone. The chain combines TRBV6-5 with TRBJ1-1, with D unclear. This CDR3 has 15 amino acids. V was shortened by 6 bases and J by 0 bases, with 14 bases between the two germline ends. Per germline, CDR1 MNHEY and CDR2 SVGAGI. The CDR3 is CASRRSRRMNTEAFF. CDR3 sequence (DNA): TGTGCCAGCAGACGATCCCGGAGGATGAACACTGAAGCTTTCTTT.

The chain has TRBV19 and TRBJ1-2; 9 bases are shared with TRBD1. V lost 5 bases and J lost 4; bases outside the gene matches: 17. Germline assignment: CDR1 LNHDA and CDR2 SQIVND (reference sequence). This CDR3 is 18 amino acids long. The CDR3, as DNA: TGTGCCAGTAGTCGACTAAGGACAGGGGAGGGGGCTAGCTATGGCTACACCTTC. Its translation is CASSRLRTGEGASYGYTF.

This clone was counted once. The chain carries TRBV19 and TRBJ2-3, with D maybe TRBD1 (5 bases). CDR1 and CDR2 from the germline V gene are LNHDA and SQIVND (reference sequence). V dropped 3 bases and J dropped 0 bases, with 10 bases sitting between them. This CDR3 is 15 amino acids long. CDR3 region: CASSMKQASTDTQYF. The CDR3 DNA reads TGTGCCAGTAGTATGAAACAGGCAAGCACAGATACGCAGTATTTT. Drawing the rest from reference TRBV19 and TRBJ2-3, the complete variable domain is DGGITQSPKYLFRKEGQNVTLSCEQNLNHDAMYWYRQDPGQGLRLIYYSQIVNDFQKGDIAEGYSVSREKKESFPLTVTSAQKNPTAFYLCASSMKQASTDTQYFGPGTRLTVL.

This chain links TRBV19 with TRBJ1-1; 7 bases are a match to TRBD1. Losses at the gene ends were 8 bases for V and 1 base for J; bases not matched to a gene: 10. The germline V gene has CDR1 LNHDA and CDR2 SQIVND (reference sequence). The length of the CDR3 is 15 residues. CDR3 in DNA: TGTGCCAGTGGGAAACCGACAGGGAGGAACACTGAAGCTTTCTTT. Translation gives CASGKPTGRNTEAFF.

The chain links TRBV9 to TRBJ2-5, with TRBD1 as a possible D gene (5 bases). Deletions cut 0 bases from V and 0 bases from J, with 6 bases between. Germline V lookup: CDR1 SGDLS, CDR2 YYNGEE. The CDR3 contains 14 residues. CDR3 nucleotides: TGTGCCAGCAGCGTAGAGACAGACCAAGAGACCCAGTACTTC. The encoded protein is CASSVETDQETQYF.

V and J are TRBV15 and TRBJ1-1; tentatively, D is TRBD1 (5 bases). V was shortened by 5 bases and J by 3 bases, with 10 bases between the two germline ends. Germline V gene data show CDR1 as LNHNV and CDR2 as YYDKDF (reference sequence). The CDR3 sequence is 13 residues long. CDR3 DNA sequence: TGTGCCACCAGCGGAACAGGAGACACTGAAGCTTTCTTT. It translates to CATSGTGDTEAFF.